This passage covers 27 T cell receptor beta chains from one sample sequenced in a study of blood T cell repertoires in COVID-19. Only in-frame clones appear in the TCRdb table, and some are missing; sequencing was by immunoSEQ multiplex PCR. This table holds nearly 200,000 clones, 84% found once. Sequencing used peripheral blood. Receptors were obtained from a woman aged 70-85 years with active or convalescent COVID-19.

The chain couples TRBV5-1 to TRBJ2-3, with 8 bases that match TRBD2. This CDR3 is built from 18 residues. With 7 bases clipped from V and 0 bases from J, the junction kept 16 bases outside the gene matches. From germline, CDR1 is SGHRS and CDR2 YFSETQ. In DNA, the CDR3 is TGCGCCAGCCGGCGGGGGGCGGGAGGCGCCTCTAGCACAGATACGCAGTATTTT. It encodes CASRRGAGGASSTDTQYF. Based on the CDR3 plus reference TRBV5-1 and TRBJ2-3, the full variable domain is KAGVTQTPRYLIKTRGQQVTLSCSPISGHRSVSWYQQTPGQGLQFLFEYFSETQRNKGNFPGRFSGRQFSNSRSEMNVSTLELGDSALYLCASRRGAGGASSTDTQYFGPGTRLTVL.

The genes are TRBV4-2 and TRBJ2-3; a weak D match, TRBD2 (6 bases). CDR1 is LGHNA, CDR2 YNFKEQ, per germline. V gave up 4 bases and J gave up 0 bases, with 11 bases separating them. This CDR3 has 15 amino acids. CDR3 sequence reads: CASSLGGASTDTQYF. In DNA, the CDR3 is TGTGCCAGCAGCCTGGGCGGGGCTAGCACAGATACGCAGTATTTT.

The chain recombines TRBV6-6 with TRBJ2-7; TRBD2 agrees at 7 bases. The CDR3 runs to 15 residues. V was clipped by 7 bases and J by 5 bases; unmatched bases: 14. Per the germline V gene, CDR1 is MNHNY and CDR2 is SVGAGI (reference sequence). The CDR3 coding sequence is TGTGCCAGCACCGAGGGGAGACTAGCTGCGGACGAGCAGTACTTC. Protein: CASTEGRLAADEQYF.

The chain's CDR3 is CASSRRTATDSPLHF. Written as DNA, the CDR3 is TGTGCCAGCAGTCGACGGACAGCGACGGATTCACCCCTCCACTTT. The chain joins TRBV6-5 to TRBJ1-6; TRBD1 might be the D (6 bases). The V and J ends lost 5 bases and 8 bases respectively, with 16 bases between them. There are 15 residues in the CDR3. Germline-derived CDR1 and CDR2 are MNHEY and SVGAGI.

A single count supports this clone. The gene calls are TRBV3-1 (or the pseudogene TRBV3-2) and TRBJ2-1, with 13 nucleotides matching TRBD2. This CDR3 is built from 17 residues. The V gene's germline CDR1 is LGHDT and CDR2 YNNKEL (reference sequence). V gave up 0 bases and J gave up 9 bases; unmatched junction bases: 8. The CDR3 sequence is CASSQEVLAGGPGEQFF. CDR3 sequence (DNA): TGTGCCAGCAGCCAAGAGGTACTAGCGGGAGGGCCTGGTGAGCAGTTCTTC.

The chain recombines TRBV9 with TRBJ2-2; 7 nucleotides line up with TRBD1. CDR1 is SGDLS and CDR2 is YYNGEE in the germline V gene. After removal of 5 bases from V and 1 base from J, the junction contained 5 bases not matched to a gene. The CDR3 consists of 15 residues. The CDR3 DNA follows: TGTGCCAGCAGTAAGACAGGGCGGAACACCGGGGAGCTGTTTTTT. Translated, it gives CASSKTGRNTGELFF. The variable domain in full, completed from reference TRBV9 and TRBJ2-2, reads DSGVTQTPKHLITATGQRVTLRCSPRSGDLSVYWYQQSLDQGLQFLIQYYNGEERAKGNILERFSAQQFPDLHSELNLSSLELGDSALYFCASSKTGRNTGELFFGEGSRLTVL.

The rearrangement joins TRBV7-9 to TRBJ2-3; D may be TRBD1 (5 bases). Germline V gene data show CDR1 as SEHNR and CDR2 as FQNEAQ (reference sequence). The length of the CDR3 is 15 residues. With 5 bases removed from V and 0 bases from J, the gap between germline ends came to 12 bases. CDR3 sequence (DNA): TGTGCCAGCAGCCCCGGCACAGGAAGCACAGATACGCAGTATTTT. This encodes CASSPGTGSTDTQYF. The entire variable domain, with the rest obtained from reference TRBV7-9 and TRBJ2-3, is as follows: DTGVSQNPRHKITKRGQNVTFRCDPISEHNRLYWYRQTLGQGPEFLTYFQNEAQLEKSRLLSDRFSAERPKGSFSTLEIQRTEQGDSAMYLCASSPGTGSTDTQYFGPGTRLTVL.

The gene calls are TRBV25-1 and TRBJ1-1; D gene uncertain. The CDR3 sequence is 14 residues long. CDR1 is MGHDK and CDR2 is SYGVNS in the germline V gene. Trimming pared 4 bases from V and 3 bases from J, leaving 12 bases between. The CDR3 spells CASSGGWRDTEAFF. The CDR3 DNA is TGTGCCAGCAGTGGAGGGTGGAGGGACACTGAAGCTTTCTTT.

This CDR3 is CRILAETQYF. CDR3 nucleotides: TGCAGGATACTAGCGGAGACCCAGTACTTC. The chain couples TRBV4-1 to TRBJ2-5, with 7 bases fitting TRBD2. The CDR3 contains 10 residues. Per the germline V gene, CDR1 is MGHRA and CDR2 is YSYEKL.

The chain couples TRBV11-2 to TRBJ2-1; 12 bases are shared with TRBD2. V gave up 6 bases and J gave up 4 bases; unmatched junction bases: 4. Per the germline V gene, CDR1 is SGHAT and CDR2 is FQNNGV. CDR3 size: 15 residues. CDR3 sequence: CASSSGTSGYNEQFF. Written as DNA, the CDR3 is TGTGCCAGCAGTTCCGGGACTAGCGGGTACAATGAGCAGTTCTTC.

The chain carries TRBV5-1 and TRBJ2-2; the match to TRBD2 covers 10 bases. The CDR3 extends over 14 amino acids. Germline lookup yields CDR1 SGHRS and CDR2 YFSETQ. With 4 bases clipped from V and 5 bases from J, the junction kept 2 bases outside the gene matches. The CDR3 region has the DNA TGCGCCAGCAGCAAACTAGCGGGAACCGGGGAGCTGTTTTTT. This codes for CASSKLAGTGELFF.

This chain connects TRBV29-1 to TRBJ2-1; no firm D call. This CDR3 is built from 14 residues. CDR1 is SQVTM and CDR2 is ANQGSEA in the germline V gene. V was pared by 3 bases and J by 12 bases, with 21 bases between. CDR3 nucleotides: TGCAGCGTTGAGGTTGCAGGCTTTCACAAAACGCAGTTCTTC. Its translation is CSVEVAGFHKTQFF.

This chain uses TRBV10-2 with TRBJ1-1, with a tentative D call TRBD1 (5 bases). The CDR3 length is 13 residues. CDR1 and CDR2 (germline): WSHSY, SAAADI. V lost 6 bases and J 2 bases, leaving 10 bases between the germline ends. CDR3 nucleotides: TGCGCCAGCAGAGATCAGGGCAACACTGAAGCTTTCTTT. Encoded protein: CASRDQGNTEAFF.

J is TRBJ2-7 and V is TRBV7-3; 9 bases agree with TRBD1. V shed 3 bases and J 5 bases; nucleotides not matched to a gene: 2. CDR1 is SGHTA, CDR2 FQGTGA, per germline. This CDR3 is 13 amino acids long. CDR3 DNA sequence: TGTGCCAGCAGCTTCAGGACAGGGGACGAGCAGTACTTC. Translation gives CASSFRTGDEQYF.

The J gene is TRBJ1-3, the V gene TRBV3-1 (or the pseudogene TRBV3-2); D call uncertain. CDR1 LGHDT and CDR2 YNNKEL come from the germline V gene (reference sequence). This CDR3 region has 15 residues. V was cut by 2 bases and J by 4 bases, with 12 bases left in between. CDR3 residues: CASSQLRTRGNTIYF. The CDR3, as DNA: TGTGCCAGCAGCCAACTCAGAACGAGGGGAAACACCATATATTTT.

This rearrangement joins TRBV6-1 to TRBJ2-2, with D possibly being TRBD1 (6 bases). Trimming removed 0 bases from V and 6 bases from J, with 8 bases in between. Germline V gives CDR1 MNHNS, CDR2 SASEGT. This CDR3 spans 14 amino acids. The CDR3 nucleotides are TGTGCCAGCAGTGAAGCGGGGACATCCGGGGAGCTGTTTTTT. Amino acids: CASSEAGTSGELFF.

The chain links TRBV3-1 (or the pseudogene TRBV3-2) to TRBJ1-2; D perhaps matches TRBD1 (5 bases). The CDR3 sequence is 12 residues long. The V end was cut by 0 bases, the J end by 8 bases, with 7 bases between. Germline assignment: CDR1 LGHDT and CDR2 YNNKEL (reference sequence). CDR3: CASSQDQGGYTF. DNA for the CDR3: TGTGCCAGCAGCCAAGATCAGGGAGGCTACACCTTC.

V is TRBV6-5 and J is TRBJ2-2; TRBD1 agrees at 7 bases. Unmatched junction bases numbered 5, after V lost 6 bases and J lost 4 bases. This CDR3 is built from 14 residues. From germline, CDR1 is MNHEY and CDR2 SVGAGI. CDR3 DNA sequence: TGTGCCAGCAGAGCAACAGGGGTCACCGGGGAGCTGTTTTTT. This translates into CASRATGVTGELFF.

The rearrangement joins TRBV28 to TRBJ2-7; 10 bases are a match to TRBD2. V dropped 5 bases and J dropped 3; count of bases not matched to a gene: 16. CDR3 length: 18 amino acids. The V gene's germline CDR1 is MDHEN and CDR2 SYDVKM. The CDR3 bases are TGTGCCAGCAGTGGAGAACTAGCGGGACTCCTGGGGGTCTACGAGCAGTACTTC. It is translated as CASSGELAGLLGVYEQYF.

V and J are TRBV7-2 and TRBJ2-5; D remains ambiguous. The CDR3 loop spans 13 amino acids. V was clipped by 2 bases and J by 2 bases, with 6 bases between them. Germline V gene sequence: CDR1 SGHTA, CDR2 FQGNSA. The CDR3 reads CASSLTPQETQYF. The DNA of the CDR3 is TGTGCCAGCAGCTTAACACCTCAAGAGACCCAGTACTTC.

V is TRBV5-6 and J is TRBJ1-2; tentative D call: TRBD1 (5 bases). With 1 base removed from V and 0 bases from J, the gap between germline ends came to 13 bases. Germline V CDR1 and CDR2: SGHDT, YYEEEE. CDR3 size: 16 residues. The CDR3 bases are TGTGCCAGCAGCTTGCGGCGACAGACAGCTAACTATGGCTACACCTTC. It codes for CASSLRRQTANYGYTF.

The chain couples TRBV18 to TRBJ2-2; 7 bases align to TRBD2. Germline CDR1 KGHSH, CDR2 LQKENI. V shed 0 bases and J 4 bases; nucleotides not matched to a gene: 2. This CDR3 comprises 15 residues. CDR3 nucleotide sequence: TGTGCCAGCTCACCACCCTGGGAGGGCACCGGGGAGCTGTTTTTT. Translation gives CASSPPWEGTGELFF. Variable domain in full (rest from reference TRBV18 and TRBJ2-2): NAGVMQNPRHLVRRRGQEARLRCSPMKGHSHVYWYRQLPEEGLKFMVYLQKENIIDESGMPKERFSAEFPKEGPSILRIQQVVRGDSAAYFCASSPPWEGTGELFFGEGSRLTVL.

The count of this clone is one. The V call is TRBV27, the J call TRBJ1-6, with D perhaps TRBD1 (6 bases). The germline V gene encodes CDR1 MNHEY and CDR2 SMNVEV (reference sequence). The ends were cut back, 2 bases at V and 5 bases at J, with 10 bases in the middle. The CDR3 length is 15 residues. This CDR3 is CASSLTGWDNSPLHF. The CDR3, as DNA: TGTGCCAGCAGTTTAACAGGGTGGGATAATTCACCCCTCCACTTT.

The chain uses TRBV6-6 and TRBJ2-7, with 8 bases identical to TRBD1. V dropped 6 bases and J dropped 5; count of bases not matched to a gene: 3. There are 12 residues in the CDR3. Germline loops: CDR1 MNHNY, CDR2 SVGAGI (reference sequence). CDR3 in DNA: TGTGCCAGCAGGGACAGGGTTGACGAGCAGTACTTC. Translating it yields CASRDRVDEQYF.

This rearrangement joins TRBV7-9 to TRBJ2-7, with D possibly matching TRBD2 (6 bases). The CDR3 contains 14 residues. Germline V gene sequence: CDR1 SEHNR, CDR2 FQNEAQ (reference sequence). V was shortened by 5 bases and J by 6 bases, with 17 bases between the two germline ends. Written as DNA, the CDR3 is TGTGCCAGCAGCCTTCTAGTCCTCGGGGGCGAGCAGTACTTC. Translated, it gives CASSLLVLGGEQYF. The complete variable domain, with remaining parts taken from reference TRBV7-9 and TRBJ2-7, reads DTGVSQNPRHKITKRGQNVTFRCDPISEHNRLYWYRQTLGQGPEFLTYFQNEAQLEKSRLLSDRFSAERPKGSFSTLEIQRTEQGDSAMYLCASSLLVLGGEQYFGPGTRLTVT.

This clone appeared once. The chain links TRBV5-1 to TRBJ2-1; tentatively, D is TRBD2 (6 bases). CDR1 SGHRS and CDR2 YFSETQ come from the germline V gene. Trimming cost V 2 bases and J 7 bases, with 13 bases left between them. This CDR3 comprises 14 residues. The CDR3 region has the DNA TGCGCCAGCAGCTTAATAGCGGCGGGGAATGAGCAGTTCTTC. This translates into CASSLIAAGNEQFF.

The rearrangement links TRBV27 to TRBJ2-7; TRBD2 aligns across 7 bases. The length of the CDR3 is 13 residues. J was trimmed by 3 bases and V by 6 bases; bases with no gene match: 5. Germline CDR1 reads MNHEY; CDR2 reads SMNVEV (reference sequence). CDR3 sequence reads: CASRETGGYEQYF. The CDR3 DNA reads as TGTGCCAGCAGAGAGACGGGGGGCTACGAGCAGTACTTC.